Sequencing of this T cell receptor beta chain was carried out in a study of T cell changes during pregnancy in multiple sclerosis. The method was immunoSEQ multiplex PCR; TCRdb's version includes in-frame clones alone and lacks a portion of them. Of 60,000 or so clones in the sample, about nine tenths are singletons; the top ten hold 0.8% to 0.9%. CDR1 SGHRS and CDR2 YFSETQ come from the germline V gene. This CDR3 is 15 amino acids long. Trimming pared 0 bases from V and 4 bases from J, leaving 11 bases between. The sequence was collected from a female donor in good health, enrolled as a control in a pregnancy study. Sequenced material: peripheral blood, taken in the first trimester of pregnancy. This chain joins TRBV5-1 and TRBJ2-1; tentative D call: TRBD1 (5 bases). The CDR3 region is CASSLEGVQYNEQFF. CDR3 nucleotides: TGCGCCAGCAGCTTGGAAGGGGTCCAATACAATGAGCAGTTCTTC. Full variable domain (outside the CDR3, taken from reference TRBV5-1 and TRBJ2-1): KAGVTQTPRYLIKTRGQQVTLSCSPISGHRSVSWYQQTPGQGLQFLFEYFSETQRNKGNFPGRFSGRQFSNSRSEMNVSTLELGDSALYLCASSLEGVQYNEQFFGPGTRLTVL.